Listed below are T cell receptor beta chains from one sample, sequenced in a study of shared clonotypes between healthy human individuals. Sequenced by immunoSEQ multiplex PCR; TCRdb stores in-frame clones only, minus some. The table shows 2,500,000 or so clones, with 90% to 95% occurring only once. Sequencing input: naive CD4+ T cells sorted from blood. The receptors shown here come from a man aged 18 to 35 in good health. The CDR3 runs from the conserved cysteine through the conserved F or W. D genes are given only for firm matches. Clone size is shown for a subset of rows, as once, few, many or a class of expanded clone.

CASSSIGGQNYNEQFF	TGTGCCAGTAGTTCCATTGGGGGACAGAACTACAATGAGCAGTTCTTC	TRBD1	-	TRBV19	TRBJ2-1
CASSLASGTFNTIYF	TGTGCCAGCAGCTTAGCCTCGGGGACGTTCAACACCATATATTTT	-	-	TRBV7-2	TRBJ1-3
CASSLNREEKLFF	TGTGCCAGCTCACTGAACAGGGAGGAAAAACTGTTTTTT	-	once	TRBV18	TRBJ1-4
CASSSGGSSYNEQFF	TGCGCCAGCAGTTCCGGCGGGAGCTCCTACAATGAGCAGTTCTTC	TRBD2	-	TRBV23-1	TRBJ2-1
CASGVEQGKTYEQYF	TGTGCCAGCGGCGTGGAGCAGGGGAAAACCTACGAGCAGTACTTC	-	-	TRBV11-2	TRBJ2-7
CASSFEGYYEQYF	TGCGCCAGCAGCTTCGAGGGCTACTACGAGCAGTACTTC	-	-	TRBV5-1	TRBJ2-7
CASSQGEDRVKEKLFF	TGTGCCAGCAGCCAAGGAGAAGACAGGGTGAAGGAAAAACTGTTTTTT	TRBD1	-	TRBV14	TRBJ1-4
CASSPLVDTGELFF	TGTGCCAGCAGCCCTCTGGTAGATACCGGGGAGCTGTTTTTT	-	-	TRBV11-2	TRBJ2-2
CAWSGTSEKLFF	TGTGCCTGGAGTGGAACATCTGAAAAACTGTTTTTT	-	-	TRBV30	TRBJ1-4
CASSLEWSYEQYF	TGTGCCAGCAGCTTAGAGTGGAGCTACGAGCAGTACTTC	-	once	TRBV7-8	TRBJ2-7
CASGLVTGGIYTDTQYF	TGTGCTAGTGGTTTGGTAACCGGAGGGATATACACAGATACGCAGTATTTT	-	-	TRBV12-5	TRBJ2-3
CASRSGQGITGELFF	TGTGCCAGTCGCTCGGGACAGGGGATCACCGGGGAGCTGTTTTTT	TRBD1	-	TRBV19	TRBJ2-2
CASVSGLSLYGYTF	TGTGCCAGCGTTTCAGGCCTATCCCTCTATGGCTACACCTTC	-	-	TRBV11-1	TRBJ1-2
CASRGLVNTGELFF	TGTGCCAGCAGGGGACTAGTGAACACCGGGGAGCTGTTTTTT	TRBD2	-	TRBV2	TRBJ2-2
CASSQQSKDTQYF	TGTGCCAGCAGCCAGCAGTCAAAGGATACGCAGTATTTT	-	once	TRBV4-2	TRBJ2-3
CASSHLAGEAKNIQYF	TGCGCCAGCAGCCATTTAGCGGGAGAGGCCAAAAACATTCAGTACTTC	TRBD2	-	TRBV4-1	TRBJ2-4
CASSRGMQETQYF	TGTGCCAGCTCCCGGGGGATGCAAGAGACCCAGTACTTC	-	-	TRBV18	TRBJ2-5
CASTIQTTGVAGELFF	TGCGCCAGCACCATCCAAACCACAGGAGTAGCCGGGGAGCTGTTTTTT	-	once	TRBV5-1	TRBJ2-2
CASSLGAGLSYEQYF	TGTGCCAGCAGCTTAGGTGCAGGCCTCTCCTACGAGCAGTACTTC	-	-	TRBV7-9	TRBJ2-7
CAISERGNYGYTF	TGTGCCATCAGTGAGAGGGGGAACTATGGCTACACCTTC	-	-	TRBV10-3	TRBJ1-2
CASSFVGSYEQYF	TGTGCCAGCAGCTTTGTAGGCTCCTACGAGCAGTACTTC	-	-	TRBV5-4	TRBJ2-7
CASSEAPGGAYEQYF	TGTGCCAGCAGTGAAGCGCCAGGGGGAGCCTACGAGCAGTACTTC	TRBD1	-	TRBV6-1	TRBJ2-7
CASRNKDRKSTDTQYF	TGTGCCAGCAGAAACAAGGACAGGAAGAGCACAGATACGCAGTATTTT	TRBD1	-	TRBV28	TRBJ2-3
CASSRSGTGFEKLFF	TGTGCCAGCAGTAGGAGTGGGACAGGATTCGAAAAACTGTTTTTT	TRBD1	-	TRBV25-1	TRBJ1-4
CASTLEGGARETQYF	TGTGCCAGCACATTAGAAGGGGGCGCGAGGGAGACCCAGTACTTC	TRBD1	-	TRBV9	TRBJ2-5
CASSSLPVHTGELFF	TGTGCCAGCAGTTCCCTCCCAGTTCACACCGGGGAGCTGTTTTTT	-	-	TRBV6-5	TRBJ2-2
CASSEEGLTGELFF	TGTGCCAGCAGTGAAGAAGGGCTAACCGGGGAGCTGTTTTTT	-	-	TRBV6-1	TRBJ2-2
CASSRTFYEQYF	TGTGCCAGCAGCCGGACTTTCTACGAGCAGTACTTC	-	-	TRBV11-2	TRBJ2-7
CASSVDGKSSDTQYF	TGTGCCAGCAGCGTAGACGGGAAATCTTCAGATACGCAGTATTTT	-	-	TRBV9	TRBJ2-3
CASIKLRGYQETQYF	TGTGCCAGCATTAAACTGAGGGGGTATCAAGAGACCCAGTACTTC	-	-	TRBV5-6	TRBJ2-5
CASSAVAGGVTDTQYF	TGTGCCAGCAGCGCGGTAGCGGGGGGGGTCACTGATACGCAGTATTTT	TRBD2	-	TRBV11-2	TRBJ2-3
CASSGTGTGGAETEAFF	TGCGCCAGCAGCGGAACGGGGACAGGGGGCGCGGAAACTGAAGCTTTCTTT	TRBD1	-	TRBV5-1	TRBJ1-1
CALHAGTLNTEAFF	TGTGCCCTCCACGCAGGGACACTGAACACTGAAGCTTTCTTT	-	once	TRBV28	TRBJ1-1
CASSYIDTVEQYF	TGTGCCAGCAGTTACATAGACACAGTGGAACAGTATTTT	-	-	TRBV6-5	TRBJ2-3
CSVDREAFQNTEAFF	TGCAGCGTTGACAGGGAGGCCTTTCAGAACACTGAAGCTTTCTTT	-	-	TRBV29-1	TRBJ1-1
CASRDGGRERNTEAFF	TGCGCCAGCAGGGACGGGGGAAGGGAGAGGAACACTGAAGCTTTCTTT	-	-	TRBV5-1	TRBJ1-1
CASSLVGGGRETQYF	TGTGCCAGCAGCTTAGTTGGGGGAGGTCGAGAGACCCAGTACTTC	-	once	TRBV7-2	TRBJ2-5
CASTEQEGMPQHF	TGTGCCAGCACTGAACAGGAGGGTATGCCCCAGCATTTT	-	-	TRBV6-6	TRBJ1-5
CAWRGLSHGYTF	TGTGCCTGGAGAGGACTGAGCCATGGCTACACCTTC	-	once	TRBV30	TRBJ1-2
CASSPQGGFGEAFF	TGTGCCAGCAGCCCACAGGGGGGCTTTGGTGAAGCTTTCTTT	TRBD1	-	TRBV7-3	TRBJ1-1
CASSLMGAGGRTGELFF	TGTGCCAGCAGCTTGATGGGAGCGGGAGGGCGTACCGGGGAGCTGTTTTTT	TRBD2	-	TRBV7-8	TRBJ2-2
CASSMGRDQETQYF	TGTGCCAGTAGTATGGGGCGGGACCAAGAGACCCAGTACTTC	-	-	TRBV19	TRBJ2-5
CASSLALGQTYEQYF	TGTGCTAGCAGCTTAGCGCTAGGACAAACCTACGAGCAGTACTTC	-	-	TRBV7-7	TRBJ2-7
CASSRGGAGTGELFF	TGTGCCAGCAGTCGAGGGGGCGCAGGAACCGGGGAGCTGTTTTTT	TRBD1	-	TRBV6-1	TRBJ2-2
CASRQDSNQPQHF	TGTGCCAGCAGACAGGATAGCAATCAGCCCCAGCATTTT	-	-	TRBV6-1	TRBJ1-5
CSVVAGTTGADTQYF	TGCAGCGTTGTGGCCGGGACAACCGGGGCAGATACGCAGTATTTT	-	-	TRBV29-1	TRBJ2-3